The 26 T cell receptor beta chains below were found in one sample sequenced in a study of cytomegalovirus exposure and HLA in healthy donors. 13 Jbeta primers and 60 Vbeta primers were used for the PCR. Profiling relied on immunoSEQ multiplex PCR, and the TCRdb table lists in-frame clones only, not all of them. The sample yields fewer than 150,000 clones, around 77% seen once. The sequenced sample consisted of PBMCs. These receptor sequences come from a man aged 50 to 60 in good health and CMV-seronegative.

The rearrangement uses TRBV28 and TRBJ2-7, with 9 bases matching TRBD2. CDR3 size: 15 residues. The germline V gene encodes CDR1 MDHEN and CDR2 SYDVKM. Trimming removed 6 bases from V and 3 bases from J; junction bases left unmatched: 9. The CDR3 nucleotides are TGTGCCAGCAGCCTTAGCGGGAGTGGGCGCTACGAGCAGTACTTC. Protein sequence: CASSLSGSGRYEQYF.

A few counts support this clone. This chain connects TRBV10-2 to TRBJ2-7; 7 bases match TRBD2. In germline, CDR1 is WSHSY, CDR2 SAAADI. J was trimmed by 5 bases and V by 1 base; bases with no gene match: 8. The CDR3 covers 15 residues. DNA for the CDR3: TGCGCCAGCAGTGAGTATAGGTCAGGGAGGGACGAGCAGTACTTC. It translates to CASSEYRSGRDEQYF.

This clone was detected a few times. The chain combines TRBV19 with TRBJ2-2; 10 nucleotides line up with TRBD1. The CDR3 length is 14 residues. Germline CDR1 and CDR2: LNHDA and SQIVND (reference sequence). The V and J ends lost 6 bases and 3 bases, in that order; junction bases with no gene match: 1. CDR3: CASRGTGDTGELFF. In DNA form, the CDR3 reads TGTGCCAGTAGGGGGACAGGGGACACCGGGGAGCTGTTTTTT. The full variable domain, completed using reference TRBV19 and TRBJ2-2, is DGGITQSPKYLFRKEGQNVTLSCEQNLNHDAMYWYRQDPGQGLRLIYYSQIVNDFQKGDIAEGYSVSREKKESFPLTVTSAQKNPTAFYLCASRGTGDTGELFFGEGSRLTVL.

The chain links TRBV30 to TRBJ2-5; a possible D gene is TRBD2 (5 bases). Germline CDR1 and CDR2: GTSNPN and SVGIG (reference sequence). Trimming removed 0 bases from V and 4 bases from J, with 15 bases in between. The CDR3 has 15 amino acids. Here the CDR3 reads CAWSVPSQAAETQYF. The CDR3 DNA sequence: TGTGCCTGGAGTGTACCCTCCCAAGCGGCAGAGACCCAGTACTTC.

The V call is TRBV2, the J call TRBJ2-7; 9 bases are shared with TRBD1. CDR3 size: 14 residues. The junction had 11 bases not matched to a gene; V was cut back by 7 bases and J by 7 bases. The germline gives CDR1 SNHLY, CDR2 FYNNEI. The CDR3 sequence is CASIQGARVKEQYF. The DNA of the CDR3 is TGTGCCAGCATACAGGGGGCGAGGGTCAAGGAGCAGTACTTC.

The chain is built from TRBV6-5 and TRBJ1-3; D is ambiguous. CDR1 is MNHEY, CDR2 SVGAGI, per germline. Trimming stripped 10 bases from V and 0 bases from J, with 10 bases between. CDR3 length: 13 residues. The CDR3 sequence: CATSGSSGNTIYF. The CDR3 nucleotides are TGTGCCACTTCCGGGTCCTCTGGAAACACCATATATTTT.

This clone was observed a few times. V and J are TRBV7-9 and TRBJ1-2; TRBD1 agrees at 7 bases. V gave up 5 bases and J gave up 8 bases; unmatched junction bases: 5. CDR1 SEHNR and CDR2 FQNEAQ come from the germline V gene (reference sequence). This CDR3 contains 12 residues. The CDR3: CASSATGDGYTF. In DNA form, the CDR3 reads TGTGCCAGCAGCGCCACAGGGGACGGCTACACCTTC.

This clone was counted between two and nine times. The rearrangement joins TRBV2 to TRBJ1-2; a possible D gene is TRBD1 (5 bases). V was pared by 3 bases and J by 11 bases, with 19 bases between. There are 14 residues in the CDR3. CDR1 is SNHLY, CDR2 FYNNEI, per germline. CDR3 residues: CASSEQGRFQDYTF. The CDR3 bases are TGTGCCAGCAGTGAGCAGGGTCGATTCCAGGATTACACCTTC. Supplemented by reference TRBV2 and TRBJ1-2, the full variable domain reads EPEVTQTPSHQVTQMGQEVILRCVPISNHLYFYWYRQILGQKVEFLVSFYNNEISEKSEIFDDQFSVERPDGSNFTLKIRSTKLEDSAMYFCASSEQGRFQDYTFGSGTRLTVV.

V usage is TRBV9 and J usage is TRBJ1-2; D unclear. This CDR3 has 13 amino acids. The V end was cut by 0 bases, the J end by 8 bases, with 11 bases between. The germline V gene has CDR1 SGDLS and CDR2 YYNGEE. The CDR3, as DNA: TGTGCCAGCAGCGTAGCTACGGGTGGCGGCTACACCTTC. Translation gives CASSVATGGGYTF.

The gene calls are TRBV10-1 and TRBJ1-5; 10 bases agree with TRBD1. Germline lookup yields CDR1 WNHNN and CDR2 SYGVQD (reference sequence). V lost 4 bases to trimming and J lost 5 bases; unmatched junction nucleotides: 2. This CDR3 is built from 14 residues. CDR3 protein: CASSAGTGDQPQHF. The CDR3 DNA is TGCGCCAGCAGTGCCGGGACAGGGGATCAGCCCCAGCATTTT.

This rearrangement joins TRBV27 to TRBJ2-3; 11 nucleotides match TRBD2. Germline assignment: CDR1 MNHEY and CDR2 SMNVEV (reference sequence). The CDR3 has 15 residues. The junction had 3 bases not matched to a gene; V was cut back by 3 bases and J by 4 bases. CDR3 sequence (DNA): TGTGCCAGCAGTTTTAGCGGGAGGGTCGCAGATACGCAGTATTTT. Residues: CASSFSGRVADTQYF.

The chain links TRBV9 to TRBJ2-7; 7 nucleotides match TRBD1. The CDR3 spans 15 residues. Germline CDR1 SGDLS, CDR2 YYNGEE. Trimming at V came to 2 bases and at J to 3 bases, leaving 8 bases not matched to a gene. CDR3 residues: CASSVGTARVYEQYF. In nucleotides, the CDR3 is TGTGCCAGCAGCGTGGGGACAGCCCGTGTCTACGAGCAGTACTTC. The full variable domain, in which reference TRBV9 and TRBJ2-7 provide the parts outside the CDR3, is DSGVTQTPKHLITATGQRVTLRCSPRSGDLSVYWYQQSLDQGLQFLIQYYNGEERAKGNILERFSAQQFPDLHSELNLSSLELGDSALYFCASSVGTARVYEQYFGPGTRLTVT.

The rearrangement links TRBV7-2 to TRBJ2-4; unclear D gene. V was trimmed by 1 base and J by 1 base, leaving 8 bases between them. Germline lookup yields CDR1 SGHTA and CDR2 FQGNSA. CDR3 length: 15 amino acids. The CDR3 nucleotides are TGTGCCAGCAGCTTAGACTTCGGTGCCAAAAACATTCAGTACTTC. It encodes CASSLDFGAKNIQYF.

The CDR3 sequence: CSVAGTGGVEQYF. CDR3 DNA sequence: TGCAGCGTTGCCGGGACAGGGGGCGTGGAGCAGTACTTC. The chain has TRBV29-1 and TRBJ2-7; 12 nucleotides agree with TRBD1. Germline CDR1 reads SQVTM; CDR2 reads ANQGSEA. The CDR3 contains 13 residues. Germline trimming cut 4 bases from V and 7 bases from J; bases unmatched to any gene: 5.

This clone showed up just a few times. This sequence joins TRBV6-1 and TRBJ1-5, with D possibly TRBD1 on 5 matching bases. The CDR3 covers 11 residues. The germline V and J ends were trimmed by 6 bases and 9 bases, with 9 bases remaining between them. Germline V CDR1 and CDR2: MNHNS, SASEGT. Written as DNA, the CDR3 is TGTGCCAGCAGGGATCAGGGGCCCCAGCATTTT. It is translated as CASRDQGPQHF.

The V gene is TRBV5-6, the J gene TRBJ2-4, with D tentatively TRBD2 (5 bases). This CDR3 contains 15 residues. With 4 bases removed from V and 5 bases from J, the gap between germline ends came to 16 bases. From germline, CDR1 is SGHDT and CDR2 YYEEEE. This CDR3 reads CASSPLGGLENIQYF. For the CDR3, the DNA is TGTGCCAGCAGCCCCCTTGGCGGGCTGGAAAACATTCAGTACTTC.

V gene TRBV19 combines with J gene TRBJ2-1; 8 bases map to TRBD2. Trimming removed 7 bases from V and 7 bases from J; junction bases left unmatched: 6. The CDR3 extends over 13 amino acids. Germline CDR1 is LNHDA and CDR2 is SQIVND (reference sequence). The CDR3 coding sequence is TGTGCCAGTAAAGAGCGGGAGAAGAATGAGCAGTTCTTC. It encodes CASKEREKNEQFF.

This clone was seen just once. The chain combines TRBV10-3 with TRBJ2-3; 11 bases line up with TRBD2. CDR1 is ENHRY, CDR2 SYGVKD, per germline. Trimming took 11 bases from V and 2 from J; bases not matched to a gene: 12. This CDR3 is 16 amino acids long. The CDR3 here is CAVGVGLAAPTDTQYF. CDR3 DNA sequence: TGTGCCGTAGGGGTGGGACTAGCGGCACCCACAGATACGCAGTATTTT.

The V call is TRBV28, the J call TRBJ2-6, with TRBD2 matching over 7 bases. The germline V gene encodes CDR1 MDHEN and CDR2 SYDVKM. The trim removed 3 bases at V and 1 base at J, leaving 6 bases unmatched. CDR3 length: 17 amino acids. CDR3 nucleotide sequence: TGTGCCAGCAGTTTCTCGGGGGGTAAATCTGGGGCCAACGTCCTGACTTTC. This encodes CASSFSGGKSGANVLTF.

In its sample, this clone was seen a few times. J is TRBJ2-5 and V is TRBV28, with TRBD2 matching over 8 bases. Gene TRBJ2-7 matches the end of the DNA better, so the J call may be wrong. The CDR3 spans 18 residues. Per the germline V gene, CDR1 is MDHEN and CDR2 is SYDVKM. The CDR3 DNA sequence: TGTGCCAGCACGGACCGGAACGGCGGGAGGATTCCTTCCTACGAGCAGTACTTC. Amino acids: CASTDRNGGRIPSYEQYF.

The rearrangement uses TRBV13 and TRBJ2-1, with 10 positions matching TRBD2. The V segment lost 4 bases and the J segment 8 bases; nucleotides outside the gene matches: 14. CDR1 and CDR2 (germline): PRHDT, FYEKMQ (reference sequence). The CDR3 has 17 amino acids. The CDR3 spells CASSSSSSGRAVHEQFF. CDR3 DNA sequence: TGTGCCAGCAGCTCCTCCTCAAGCGGGAGGGCCGTCCATGAGCAGTTCTTC.

The rearrangement uses TRBV20-1 and TRBJ2-7, with 7 bases lining up with TRBD1. The V segment lost 5 bases and the J segment 6 bases; nucleotides outside the gene matches: 4. Germline V gene sequence: CDR1 DFQATT, CDR2 SNEGSKA (reference sequence). There are 11 residues in the CDR3. This CDR3 reads CSAATGAEQYF. In DNA, the CDR3 is TGCAGTGCTGCTACAGGGGCCGAGCAGTACTTC.

This clone was detected once. The chain joins TRBV5-4 to TRBJ2-7, with TRBD1 matching 12 bases. The length of the CDR3 is 16 residues. Germline loops: CDR1 SGHNT, CDR2 YYREEE (reference sequence). V shed 2 bases, J shed 2 bases, and the junction held 5 bases outside the gene matches. The CDR3 nucleotides read TGTGCCAGCAGCTTACCCGGGACAGGGGGCGCCTACGAGCAGTACTTC. As protein: CASSLPGTGGAYEQYF.

The V gene is TRBV25-1, the J gene TRBJ2-5; TRBD2 matches 8 bases. This CDR3 has 14 residues. Germline values: CDR1 MGHDK, CDR2 SYGVNS. The V and J ends lost 2 bases and 7 bases, in that order; junction bases with no gene match: 6. In DNA form, the CDR3 reads TGTGCCAGCAGTGAAGGAGCGGGAGCTGGGACCCAGTACTTC. Amino acids: CASSEGAGAGTQYF.

The rearrangement joins TRBV2 to TRBJ1-1, with TRBD1 as a possible D gene (6 bases). V was cut by 7 bases and J by 3 bases, with 12 bases left in between. The CDR3 contains 13 residues. Germline V gives CDR1 SNHLY, CDR2 FYNNEI. This chain's CDR3 is CASTGASDTEAFF. The CDR3 nucleotides are TGTGCCAGCACAGGGGCATCGGACACTGAAGCTTTCTTT.

This clone was seen only once. The chain couples TRBV5-1 to TRBJ2-2; 11 positions agree with TRBD1. With 3 bases clipped from V and 7 bases from J, the junction kept 5 bases outside the gene matches. In germline, CDR1 is SGHRS, CDR2 YFSETQ. The CDR3 is 15 residues long. CDR3 in amino acids: CASSWGTGGVGELFF. In nucleotides, the CDR3 is TGCGCCAGCAGCTGGGGGACAGGGGGAGTCGGGGAGCTGTTTTTT.